This T cell receptor beta chain was sequenced during a study of neurological immune-mediated disorders. PBMCs stored at -80 C, 2 million in total, were the source of the unsorted libraries. TCRdb recomputed calls from the 5' RACE reads with MiXCR, one row per CDR3 protein. Here the sample spans 55,000 to 75,000 distinct CDR3 sequences, under 3% being singletons. The germline V and J ends were trimmed by 6 bases and 4 bases, with 13 bases remaining between them. The CDR3 runs to 14 residues. Germline-derived CDR1 and CDR2 are MNHEY and SVGAGI. A word on this clonotype: This may be a read error, as it is one base from a much larger clone.

This clonotype originated in a man between 50 and 59 years old with multiple sclerosis. This rearrangement joins TRBV6-5 to TRBJ2-1; D gene unclear. Specimen: PBMCs. The CDR3 sequence: CASRRWQVYNEQFF. Written as DNA, the CDR3 is TGTGCCAGCAGACGGTGGCAGGTATACAATGAGCAGTTCTTC.